Listed here are 31 T cell receptor beta chains from one sample, sequenced in a study of T cells in Graves' hyperthyroidism and ophthalmopathy. Regions amplified from RNA transcripts were the TCR beta CDR3 regions. Primed by the HTBI set, a first-round RT-PCR was run on the TCR CDR3. TCRdb itself ran the multiplex PCR reads through MiXCR, one entry per CDR3 protein. The sample has hundreds of thousands of distinct CDR3 sequences; approximately 15% are singletons. Sequenced sample: blood. The source is a woman under 40 with Graves' hyperthyroidism that later progressed to Graves' ophthalmopathy.

There are many counts of this clonotype. The chain combines TRBV20-1 with TRBJ2-5; 7 bases are shared with TRBD2. There are 13 residues in the CDR3. CDR1 and CDR2 from the germline V gene are DFQATT and SNEGSKA (reference sequence). J gave up 2 bases and V 6 bases, and 6 bases lay outside the gene matches. DNA for the CDR3: TGCAGTGCACGGGACTACCAACAAGAGACCCAGTACTTC. Translation: CSARDYQQETQYF.

This clonotype was seen ten or more times. This chain uses TRBV19 with TRBJ1-5; no firm D call. CDR1 is LNHDA and CDR2 is SQIVND in the germline V gene (reference sequence). The V end lost 7 bases, the J end lost 0 bases, and 13 bases lay between the germline ends. The CDR3 is 15 residues long. CDR3 sequence: CASTPLMSSNQPQHF. The CDR3 DNA sequence: TGTGCCAGTACCCCATTGATGTCTAGCAATCAGCCCCAGCATTTT.

This clonotype was seen many times. V gene TRBV6-1 combines with J gene TRBJ2-1, with unresolved D. Germline V lookup: CDR1 MNHNS, CDR2 SASEGT. Trimming took off 2 bases at V and 0 bases at J, with 8 bases between the two ends. This CDR3 spans 15 amino acids. The CDR3 DNA sequence: TGTGCCAGCAGTGAATTGCCGAGCTCCTACAATGAGCAGTTCTTC. This sequence encodes CASSELPSSYNEQFF.

The V gene is TRBV27, the J gene TRBJ2-3; tentatively, D is TRBD1 or TRBD2 (7 bases each). The CDR3 spans 18 residues. Germline loops: CDR1 MNHEY, CDR2 SMNVEV (reference sequence). The V end was cut by 4 bases, the J end by 3 bases, with 23 bases between. CDR3 bases: TGTGCCAGCAGTTATCGGACCAGGGGGGGTACCATGACAGATACGCAGTATTTT. Amino acid sequence: CASSYRTRGGTMTDTQYF.

V gene TRBV18 combines with J gene TRBJ2-5, with 7 bases matching TRBD2. Germline V gene data show CDR1 as KGHSH and CDR2 as LQKENI. The J segment lost 2 bases and the V segment lost 6 bases, leaving 9 bases of the junction unmatched. CDR3 length equals 15 residues. In nucleotides, the CDR3 is TGTGCCAGCTCGCCGGGGAGGGAGAAACAAGAGACCCAGTACTTC. This codes for CASSPGREKQETQYF.

This clonotype appeared many times. The chain links TRBV27 to TRBJ2-1, with 9 bases lining up with TRBD2. This CDR3 contains 14 residues. V trimming: 9 bases; J trimming: 6 bases; junction bases outside the gene matches: 9. CDR1 is MNHEY and CDR2 is SMNVEV in the germline V gene (reference sequence). The CDR3 here is CASAPGLAFNEQFF. The CDR3 DNA reads TGTGCCAGTGCCCCGGGACTAGCCTTCAATGAGCAGTTCTTC.

This sequence joins TRBV2 and TRBJ2-2, with 9 nucleotides matching TRBD1. With V trimmed by 6 bases and J by 6 bases, 8 bases remained unmatched. This CDR3 is built from 15 residues. Germline CDR1 reads SNHLY; CDR2 reads FYNNEI. The CDR3 DNA reads TGTGCCAGCAGCCCTCGGGACAGGGCGCCCGGGGAGCTGTTTTTT. Protein sequence: CASSPRDRAPGELFF.

This clonotype was counted ten times or more. CDR3 coding DNA: TGTGCCTGGAGAAGAGGGGCAGACCCCTGGGAGACCCAGTACTTC. It encodes CAWRRGADPWETQYF. The chain links TRBV30 to TRBJ2-5; D possibly matches TRBD1 or TRBD2 (5 bases each). Trimming left V 3 bases short and J 5 bases short, with 19 bases between. Germline lookup yields CDR1 GTSNPN and CDR2 SVGIG (reference sequence). CDR3 length: 15 amino acids.

This clonotype showed up many times. The rearrangement joins TRBV6-1 to TRBJ2-1; TRBD2 matches at 10 bases. The germline CDR1 and CDR2 sequences are MNHNS and SASEGT. This CDR3 is 16 amino acids long. V shed 2 bases, J shed 4 bases, and the junction held 5 bases outside the gene matches. CDR3 region: CASSESGLAVYNEQFF. CDR3 in DNA: TGTGCCAGCAGTGAATCCGGACTAGCGGTATACAATGAGCAGTTCTTC.

This clonotype was seen at least ten times. V is TRBV11-2 and J is TRBJ2-3; the D gene could be TRBD1 or TRBD2 (5 bases each). The CDR3 has 16 amino acids. Trimming stripped 7 bases from V and 1 base from J, with 18 bases between. The V gene's germline CDR1 is SGHAT and CDR2 FQNNGV. The CDR3 sequence is CASTYTGRRGTDTQYF. The CDR3 nucleotides read TGTGCCAGCACCTATACGGGACGCAGGGGCACAGATACGCAGTATTTT.

This clonotype was observed at least ten times. The chain recombines TRBV2 with TRBJ2-1; D unclear. With 3 bases removed from V and 11 bases from J, the gap between germline ends came to 5 bases. The CDR3 runs 10 residues. CDR1 and CDR2 from the germline V gene are SNHLY and FYNNEI. CDR3 nucleotide sequence: TGTGCCAGCAGTGAGGCGAAGCAGTTCTTC. Its translation is CASSEAKQFF.

This clonotype occurred many times. The rearrangement uses TRBV7-2 and TRBJ2-1, with 11 bases lining up with TRBD2. There are 15 residues in the CDR3. The J segment lost 12 bases and the V segment lost 1 base, leaving 8 bases of the junction unmatched. Germline values: CDR1 SGHTA, CDR2 FQGNSA. CDR3 protein: CASSLVELAGGGQFF. CDR3 coding DNA: TGTGCCAGCAGCTTAGTGGAGCTAGCGGGAGGAGGGCAGTTCTTC.

This clonotype was seen ten or more times. CDR3 nucleotides: TGTGCCAGCAGTGACCGCGACTTTGGTCCCCAGCATTTT. Translation: CASSDRDFGPQHF. The chain joins TRBV2 to TRBJ1-5; D ambiguous. Trimming took 3 bases from V and 10 from J, leaving 13 bases between them. Germline CDR1 and CDR2: SNHLY and FYNNEI. The CDR3 has 13 residues.

This clonotype has a handful of counts. The chain employs TRBV19 and TRBJ1-1; D is uncertain. Trimming stripped 4 bases from V and 3 bases from J, with 3 bases between. Germline V gene data show CDR1 as LNHDA and CDR2 as SQIVND (reference sequence). The CDR3 runs 11 residues. The CDR3 bases are TGTGCCAGTAGTAAATACACTGAAGCTTTCTTT. Protein sequence: CASSKYTEAFF.

The sample holds many counts of this clonotype. This rearrangement joins TRBV2 to TRBJ2-2, with D perhaps matching TRBD1 (6 bases). The CDR3 is 15 residues long. V was pared by 3 bases and J by 5 bases, with 13 bases between. Germline values: CDR1 SNHLY, CDR2 FYNNEI. The CDR3 region is CASSDKGTPTGELFF. CDR3 DNA sequence: TGTGCCAGCAGTGATAAGGGGACACCAACCGGGGAGCTGTTTTTT.

This clonotype was counted ten times or more. The genes are TRBV19 and TRBJ2-1; weak D call: TRBD1 (6 bases). V lost 3 bases to trimming and J lost 4 bases, with 16 bases between them. CDR3 length: 16 amino acids. Germline values: CDR1 LNHDA, CDR2 SQIVND (reference sequence). CDR3 in DNA: TGTGCCAGTAGTATGGGAGACAGGCCCTCGTACAATGAGCAGTTCTTC. Translation gives CASSMGDRPSYNEQFF.

Worth noting for this clonotype: This may stem from a read error, because a much larger clone lies one nucleotide away. This likely comes from a read error, as the CDR3 has no conserved phenylalanine or tryptophan at its end. The V and J genes are TRBV6-1 and TRBJ2-5; D might be TRBD2 (6 bases). The CDR3 has 16 residues. V was trimmed by 7 bases and J by 5 bases, leaving 23 bases between them. The germline CDR1 and CDR2 sequences are MNHNS and SASEGT. For the CDR3, the DNA is TGTGCCAGCATCGCCTTGTACGGGAGAGAGAAGGAGACCCAGTACTTA. Translating it yields CASIALYGREKETQYL.

This clonotype appeared a few times. The V call is TRBV30, the J call TRBJ2-3; no firm D call. In germline, CDR1 is GTSNPN, CDR2 SVGIG (reference sequence). Trimming stripped 1 base from V and 5 bases from J, with 13 bases between. This CDR3 has 14 amino acids. CDR3 in amino acids: CAWSAPPGRDTQYF. The CDR3 DNA follows: TGTGCCTGGAGTGCCCCACCTGGTAGAGATACGCAGTATTTT.

Concerning this clonotype: A read error may explain this, as a much larger clone is one base away. The gene calls are TRBV11-3 and TRBJ1-2; 10 positions agree with TRBD1. The germline V gene has CDR1 SGHNT and CDR2 YENEEA. CDR3 length: 13 residues. The CDR3 is CASRLTGGHGCTF. CDR3 coding DNA: TGTGCCAGCAGATTGACAGGGGGCCATGGCTGCACCTTC.

Many counts were recorded for this clonotype. J is TRBJ2-5 and V is TRBV20-1; TRBD1 matches at 7 bases. The CDR3 runs 14 residues. V was clipped by 6 bases and J by 5 bases; unmatched bases: 12. Germline assignment: CDR1 DFQATT and CDR2 SNEGSKA (reference sequence). CDR3 bases: TGCAGTGCATTAGACGTACAGGGGTGGGAGACCCAGTACTTC. Translating gives CSALDVQGWETQYF.

As concerns this clonotype: Compared with germline, one end of the junction differs, possibly owing to a read error. J is TRBJ2-1 and V is TRBV7-6; D may be TRBD1 (5 bases). CDR1 is SGHVS, CDR2 FNYEAQ, per germline. The CDR3 runs to 13 residues. CDR3 nucleotides: TGTGCCAGCAGCTCGCAGGGATACAGTGAGCAGTTCTTC. As protein: CASSSQGYSEQFF.

The table lists this clonotype with many counts. This chain joins TRBV19 and TRBJ1-2, with D possibly TRBD1 on 5 matching bases. This CDR3 is 15 amino acids long. With 3 bases removed from V and 2 bases from J, the gap between germline ends came to 13 bases. Germline CDR1 and CDR2: LNHDA and SQIVND (reference sequence). CDR3 amino acids: CASSIIGRENYGYTF. Written as DNA, the CDR3 is TGTGCCAGTAGTATCATCGGCAGGGAGAACTATGGCTACACCTTC.

At least ten counts were recorded for this clonotype. The chain links TRBV7-9 to TRBJ1-4; D possibly corresponds to TRBD1 (5 bases). V was cut by 5 bases and J by 4 bases, with 11 bases left in between. The germline CDR1 and CDR2 sequences are SEHNR and FQNEAQ (reference sequence). The CDR3 covers 14 residues. The CDR3 loop is CASSPPGLNEKLFF. CDR3 nucleotide sequence: TGTGCCAGCAGCCCGCCGGGACTTAATGAAAAACTGTTTTTT.

The V gene is TRBV3-1, the J gene TRBJ1-2; 8 bases are a match to TRBD1. The CDR3 has 13 residues. Germline CDR1 reads LGHDT; CDR2 reads YNNKEL (reference sequence). Trimming cost V 4 bases and J 4 bases; bases outside gene matches: 2. CDR3 residues: CASSPQGVYGYTF. For the CDR3, the DNA is TGTGCCAGCAGCCCACAGGGGGTCTATGGCTACACCTTC.

This clonotype was seen repeatedly, ten times or more. The chain recombines TRBV28 with TRBJ1-4; D possibly corresponds to TRBD1 (6 bases). The CDR3 consists of 16 residues. CDR1 and CDR2 from the germline V gene are MDHEN and SYDVKM. Deletions cut 5 bases from V and 0 bases from J, with 13 bases between. The CDR3 is CASSGAGGTTNEKLFF. CDR3 coding DNA: TGTGCCAGCAGTGGGGCTGGGGGCACAACTAATGAAAAACTGTTTTTT.

Ten or more counts support this clonotype. V gene TRBV20-1 combines with J gene TRBJ2-1, with 7 nucleotides matching TRBD2. The V segment lost 4 bases and the J segment 3 bases; nucleotides outside the gene matches: 9. Per germline, CDR1 DFQATT and CDR2 SNEGSKA (reference sequence). The CDR3 has 15 residues. The CDR3 region is CSATPGLSGYNEQFF. CDR3 DNA: TGCAGTGCTACGCCGGGACTATCGGGCTACAATGAGCAGTTCTTC.

This clonotype was counted many times. The V and J genes are TRBV19 and TRBJ2-1; no definite D call. There are 15 residues in the CDR3. Per germline, CDR1 LNHDA and CDR2 SQIVND (reference sequence). The CDR3 spells CASSDSGRTGHEQFF. The CDR3 region has the DNA TGTGCATCCTCAGATTCCGGCCGAACCGGCCATGAGCAGTTCTTC.

The chain links TRBV6-2 or TRBV6-3 to TRBJ2-7; TRBD2 aligns across 8 bases. CDR3 length: 13 amino acids. V was clipped by 7 bases and J by 6 bases; unmatched bases: 8. CDR1 is MNHEY and CDR2 is SVGEGT in the germline V gene. In DNA form, the CDR3 reads TGTGCCAGCAATTGGGGCGCGGGAGGCGAGCAGTACTTC. Translation: CASNWGAGGEQYF.

Turning to this clonotype: A much larger clonotype is one base distant, so this may be a read error. The chain recombines TRBV5-1 with TRBJ1-2; the match to TRBD1 covers 9 bases. V was clipped by 10 bases and J by 4 bases; unmatched bases: 11. Germline CDR1 is SGHRS and CDR2 is YFSETQ. The CDR3 loop spans 14 amino acids. This chain's CDR3 is CAGGLGQGLYGYTF. CDR3 DNA sequence: TGCGCCGGCGGTTTGGGACAGGGCCTCTATGGCTACACCTTC. Supplemented by reference TRBV5-1 and TRBJ1-2, the full variable domain reads KAGVTQTPRYLIKTRGQQVTLSCSPISGHRSVSWYQQTPGQGLQFLFEYFSETQRNKGNFPGRFSGRQFSNSRSEMNVSTLELGDSALYLCAGGLGQGLYGYTFGSGTRLTVV.

This clonotype was seen ten or more times. V is TRBV6-2 or TRBV6-3 and J is TRBJ2-6; D gene ambiguous. V was shortened by 10 bases and J by 2 bases, with 6 bases between the two germline ends. This CDR3 has 12 residues. Germline V lookup: CDR1 MNHEY, CDR2 SVGEGT. As DNA, the CDR3 is TGTGCCACCACGGCTGGGGCCAACGTCCTGACTTTC. Amino acids: CATTAGANVLTF.

This CDR3 is CASSFGSTIDGQYF. The CDR3 region has the DNA TGTGCCAGCAGTTTCGGCAGCACAATCGACGGGCAGTACTTC. The V gene is TRBV12-3 or TRBV12-4, the J gene TRBJ2-7; D remains unclear. V lost 3 bases and J 9 bases, leaving 18 bases between the germline ends. This CDR3 has 14 amino acids.